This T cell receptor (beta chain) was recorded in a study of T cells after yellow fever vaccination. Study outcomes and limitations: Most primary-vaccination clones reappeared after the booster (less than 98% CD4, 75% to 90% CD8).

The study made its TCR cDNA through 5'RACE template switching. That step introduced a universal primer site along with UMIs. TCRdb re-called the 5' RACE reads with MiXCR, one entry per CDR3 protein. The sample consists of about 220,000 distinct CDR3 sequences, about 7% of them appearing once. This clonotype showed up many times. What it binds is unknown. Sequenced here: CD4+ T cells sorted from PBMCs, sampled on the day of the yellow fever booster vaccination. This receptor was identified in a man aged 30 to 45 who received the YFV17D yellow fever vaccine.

The CDR3 region is CASSRGRTVEQFF. As DNA, the CDR3 is TGTGCCAGCAGCCGCGGGAGGACGGTTGAGCAGTTCTTC. The J gene is TRBJ2-1, the V gene TRBV7-8; 8 bases are a match to TRBD2. Germline CDR1 SGHVS, CDR2 FQNEAQ. This CDR3 has 13 amino acids. With V trimmed by 5 bases and J by 9 bases, 6 bases remained unmatched.